Listed below are T cell receptor beta chains from one sample, sequenced in a study of blood T cells in healthy people across ages. Each CDR3 protein gets one entry after TCRdb re-called the 5' RACE reads with MiXCR. The sample lists 780,000 or so distinct CDR3 sequences, about 55% occurring once. The sample was blood. These receptors all come from a man older than 75 in good health. Both conserved end residues are part of each CDR3. A D gene is named only where the DNA matches it firmly. Size is stated for part of the rows, as once, few or many counts, or as a class when the clone is expanded.

TRBJ1-1,TRBV9,NA,TRBD1,TGTGCCAGCAGCGTACTACAGGGGGCCACGACTGAAGCTTTCTTT,CASSVLQGATTEAFF
TRBJ1-1,TRBV27,NA,NA,TGTGCCAGCAGTTTCTCTGGTGGTTCTGAAGCTTTCTTT,CASSFSGGSEAFF
TRBJ2-1,TRBV11-2,NA,TRBD2,TGTGCCAGCAGCTTAGTAGCGGGAGCTGGCAATGAGCAGTTCTTC,CASSLVAGAGNEQFF
TRBJ1-2,TRBV12-3/TRBV12-4,NA,NA,TGTGCCAGCAAACCAGCAGCTAACTATGGCTACACCTTC,CASKPAANYGYTF
TRBJ2-3,TRBV7-2,NA,NA,TGTGCCAGCAGCCCGGATAGTGGGAACAGAGACGCGTATTTT,CASSPDSGNRDAYF
TRBJ2-5,TRBV25-1,NA,NA,TGTGCCAGCGGCGGGGTGAAGGGAAAAGAGACCCAGTACTTC,CASGGVKGKETQYF
TRBJ1-1,TRBV14,NA,NA,TGTGCCAGCAGCCAAAACGGGGCGTCTAACACTGAAGCTTTCTTT,CASSQNGASNTEAFF
TRBJ2-5,TRBV15,NA,NA,TGTGCCACCAGCAGAGAGGCGCCGAGAACGCAGTACTTC,CATSREAPRTQYF
TRBJ2-1,TRBV6-6,NA,TRBD1,TGTGCCAGCAGTTCAGGCGGGACAGGGAAGAATGAGCAGTTCTTC,CASSSGGTGKNEQFF
TRBJ2-3,TRBV24-1,NA,TRBD1,TGTGCCACCAGTGATTCGGGACAGGGTGATACAGATACGCAGTATTTT,CATSDSGQGDTDTQYF
TRBJ2-1,TRBV6-2/TRBV6-3,NA,TRBD2,TGTGCCGGCAGCCCGGGACTAGCGGGACCCCGGGGCTCCTACAATGAGCAGTTCTTC,CAGSPGLAGPRGSYNEQFF
TRBJ2-1,TRBV5-6,NA,NA,TGTGCCAGCCGGAAATTGCCCTACAATGAGCAGTTCTTC,CASRKLPYNEQFF
TRBJ1-1,TRBV20-1,NA,NA,TGCAGTGCTAGAGATCTTCAGGGCACTGAAGCTTTCTTT,CSARDLQGTEAFF
TRBJ2-1,TRBV24-1,few,NA,TGTGCCACCAGTGATTTAGGGGACTCCTACAATGAGCAGTTCTTC,CATSDLGDSYNEQFF
TRBJ2-4,TRBV11-1,NA,NA,TGTGCCAGCAGCCATCCAGGGGGGGGCAACATTCAGTACTTC,CASSHPGGGNIQYF
TRBJ1-1,TRBV10-3,NA,NA,TGTGCCATCAGTGAGTCGAGGAGGCTCGGGGACACTGAAGCTTTCTTT,CAISESRRLGDTEAFF
TRBJ2-5,TRBV9,NA,TRBD2,TGTGCCAGCAGCGTAGTGGGACTAGCCCAAGAGACCCAGTACTTC,CASSVVGLAQETQYF
TRBJ1-1,TRBV12-3/TRBV12-4,few,NA,TGTGCCAGCAGGCCTCGGGGGGGCCCGAACACTGAAGCTTTCTTT,CASRPRGGPNTEAFF
TRBJ1-2,TRBV9,many,TRBD1,TGTGCCAGCAGCGCGCAGGGGGCCGGGGATGGCTACACCTTC,CASSAQGAGDGYTF
TRBJ2-5,TRBV7-4,NA,NA,TGTGCCAGCAGCTCCCGGGACATAACGTTCCAAGAGACCCAGTACTTC,CASSSRDITFQETQYF
TRBJ2-1,TRBV24-1,once,TRBD2,TGTGCCACCAGTGATCAGAGGACTAGCGGGGACTACAGTGAGCAGTTCTTC,CATSDQRTSGDYSEQFF
TRBJ2-1,TRBV6-1,few,TRBD2,TGTGCCAGCAGGGTAGCGGGAGGGGGGACTGAGCAGTTCTTC,CASRVAGGGTEQFF
TRBJ2-7,TRBV9,many,NA,TGTGCCAGCAGCGTAGGTCCAGGTGACGGCTACGAGCAGTACTTC,CASSVGPGDGYEQYF
TRBJ1-1,TRBV5-1,NA,TRBD1,TGCGCCAGCAGCGCCAGGGGGCTTTCTCTTCTCGTGGGCACTGAAGCTTTCTTT,CASSARGLSLLVGTEAFF
TRBJ1-5,TRBV6-1,NA,NA,TGTGCCAGCAGTGAGTATGCTACGCAGGCAGGCAGTCAGCCCCAGCATTTT,CASSEYATQAGSQPQHF
TRBJ2-5,TRBV10-3,NA,TRBD2,TGTGCCATCAGTGTGGGACTAGCGGCCCAAAGGGAGACCCAGTACTTC,CAISVGLAAQRETQYF
TRBJ2-3,TRBV5-6,NA,TRBD2,TGTGCCAGCAGCTTCCCTAGCGGGGACGGATACGCGTATTTT,CASSFPSGDGYAYF
TRBJ1-2,TRBV29-1,NA,NA,TGCAGCGAGGAGTATTGGGTCCCCCTAGGAGCTAACTATGGCTACACCTTC,CSEEYWVPLGANYGYTF
TRBJ2-1,TRBV29-1,NA,NA,TGCAGCGTTGAGAGGTTGGGAACCAATGAGCAGTTCTTC,CSVERLGTNEQFF
TRBJ2-1,TRBV6-1,NA,TRBD2,TGTGCCAGCAGTGCAACTAGCGGCTACTACAATGAGCAGTTCTTC,CASSATSGYYNEQFF